This TCR beta chain was obtained from a study of blood T cell repertoires in COVID-19 (dated by TCRdb to 2020 to 2022). For the study in its entirety: Samples from collaborators originated in the United States, Italy and Spain and spanned both the acute and convalescent phases of COVID-19. The material from the prospective study consisted of cDNA or gDNA derived from T cells, B-cell-depleted T cells, or PBMCs. The dataset comprised deeply sampled blood TCRbeta repertoires from subjects exposed to, actively infected with, or recovered from COVID-19. A freely available public database, intended as a resource for researchers studying the immune response to SARS-CoV-2, is where the repertoires were released. Samples came from the ongoing ImmuneRACE study (first 160 participants) plus 1,254 subjects from 6 global collaborators. Sample metadata almost always included a de-identified subject ID, COVID-19 status, age in years and sex. Where HLA class I and class II types were available, the types were taken from metadata supplied by the sample provider, not from assay-based typing.

For this clone: The clone's antigen remains unknown. It has no much larger one-base neighbor in the sample; base qualities were not kept.

The paper as a whole reports these results and caveats: The amount of clinical and demographic metadata varied by source and participant and was provided uncurated.

Collaborating institutions collected whole blood in K2EDTA tubes following their own protocols. For TCRbeta analysis, collaborators shipped samples in one of three forms: frozen whole blood, isolated PBMCs, or DNA extracted from either of those sample types. The immunoSEQ Assay, a bias-controlled multiplex PCR, was used to amplify TCRbeta CDR3 regions from genomic DNA. On the study's bioinformatics: Nucleated cell counts per sample were estimated from amplification of reference gene primers within the assay. To quantify the absolute abundance of each unique TCRbeta CDR3 rearrangement, sequence reads were collapsed and filtered. For each sample, productive Simpson clonality was calculated as the square root of Simpson's diversity index across productive rearrangements. This immuneACCESS table, as held by TCRdb, lists in-frame sequences with V and J called but not all clones. Of the missing ones, under half trace to an unresolved V gene in checked studies; the others have no known cause. V and J calls and clone size are copied from that table; D and trimming were computed from the DNA. The sample includes 120,000 or so clones, with 70% to 90% observed a single time. Of the sample, approximately 1.5% falls within the top ten clones.

CDR1 and CDR2, looked up from the germline V gene, are SGHNT and YENEEA. The CDR3 covers 20 residues, taking in both the cysteine and the phenylalanine. The entry retains the CDR3 DNA only, 60 bases that are in frame from base 1. V is trimmed back by 0 bases and J by 1 base, and the junction contains 9 bases that no gene match accounts for. Sequences were obtained from peripheral blood. The chain employs TRBV11-3 and TRBJ2-1, with 13 central nucleotides matching TRBD2. The receptor comes from a human donor in a cohort sampled during active COVID-19. The DNA sequence reads TGTGCCAGCAGCTTAGACGGCAGACTAGCGGGAGGAAAATCCTACAATGAGCAGTTCTTC. The translation is CASSLDGRLAGGKSYNEQFF.